Each of the 29 T cell receptor beta chains below was sequenced from the same sample in a study of Graves' ophthalmopathy and Graves' hyperthyroidism. For repertoire sequencing, the TCR beta CDR3 regions were amplified from RNA transcripts. Scientists carried out first-round RT-PCR using HTBI primers and then a second-round multiplex PCR. In TCRdb, the multiplex PCR reads were re-called with MiXCR into one record per CDR3 protein. In the table there are roughly 380,000 distinct CDR3 sequences, 15% to 17% of which are singletons. The specimen sequenced was peripheral blood. These receptors all stem from a woman between 18 and 30 years old with stable Graves' hyperthyroidism.

Ten or more counts support this clonotype. This chain connects TRBV11-3 to TRBJ1-1; D remains ambiguous. Germline lookup yields CDR1 SGHNT and CDR2 YENEEA. Between the trimmed V and J ends, which lost 8 bases and 3 bases, there was a span of 10 bases. The CDR3 is made up of 12 amino acids. The CDR3 spells CASEGVDTEAFF. The CDR3, as DNA: TGTGCCAGCGAGGGAGTAGACACTGAAGCTTTCTTT.

This clonotype has a count of ten or more. V usage is TRBV4-2 and J usage is TRBJ2-2; D is uncertain. This CDR3 comprises 16 residues. V was pared by 0 bases and J by 5 bases, with 13 bases between. Germline lookup yields CDR1 LGHNA and CDR2 YNFKEQ. The CDR3 DNA follows: TGTGCCAGCAGCCAAGAACCGAGTCTAGAAACCGGGGAGCTGTTTTTT. It codes for CASSQEPSLETGELFF.

This clonotype was seen repeatedly, ten times or more. V is TRBV11-2 and J is TRBJ1-2; D is ambiguous. The CDR3 consists of 16 residues. Deletions cut 0 bases from V and 3 bases from J, with 14 bases between. The germline V gene encodes CDR1 SGHAT and CDR2 FQNNGV. The CDR3, as DNA: TGTGCCAGCAGCTTAGATTATAGGGTCATAGACTATGGCTACACCTTC. Protein: CASSLDYRVIDYGYTF.

This clonotype has a count of ten or more. CDR3 DNA: TGTGCCAGCAGCTCAGTACAGGGGAGAAATCAGCCCCAGCATTTT. It codes for CASSSVQGRNQPQHF. The V call is TRBV7-2, the J call TRBJ1-5; 7 bases fit TRBD1. The V gene end was trimmed by 4 bases and the J gene end by 4 bases; junction bases not matched to a gene: 7. Germline V gene lookup returns CDR1 SGHTA and CDR2 FQGNSA. The CDR3 is 15 residues long. Full variable domain (remainder filled in from reference TRBV7-2 and TRBJ1-5): GAGVSQSPSNKVTEKGKDVELRCDPISGHTALYWYRQSLGQGLEFLIYFQGNSAPDKSGLPSDRFSAERTGGSVSTLTIQRTQQEDSAVYLCASSSVQGRNQPQHFGDGTRLSIL.

This clonotype was counted many times. This sequence joins TRBV19 and TRBJ1-2; possible D gene TRBD1, 6 bases. Germline V CDR1 and CDR2: LNHDA, SQIVND (reference sequence). CDR3 length: 13 residues. Trimming pared 4 bases from V and 6 bases from J, leaving 12 bases between. CDR3 amino acids: CASSRGARNGYTF. Here the CDR3 DNA reads TGTGCCAGTAGTAGGGGGGCGAGGAATGGCTACACCTTC.

The V and J genes are TRBV4-1 and TRBJ2-7; D possibly corresponds to TRBD1 (6 bases). Germline CDR1 MGHRA, CDR2 YSYEKL. This CDR3 is built from 15 residues. The V gene lost 0 bases and the J gene lost 10 bases, with 19 bases spanning the gap. For the CDR3, the DNA is TGCGCCAGCAGCCAAGATAGACGGGACACCCTTGATCAGTACTTC. Translation: CASSQDRRDTLDQYF.

This clonotype was picked up many times. The V and J genes are TRBV4-1 and TRBJ2-7; 12 bases align to TRBD1. There are 17 residues in the CDR3. The trim removed 4 bases at V and 3 bases at J, leaving 10 bases unmatched. CDR1 MGHRA and CDR2 YSYEKL come from the germline V gene. Written as DNA, the CDR3 is TGCGCCAGCAGCCCACCGCGTGGGACAGGGGGCCGCTACGAGCAGTACTTC. Protein: CASSPPRGTGGRYEQYF.

Details on this clonotype: A much larger clone is a single base away; this may be a read error. The CDR3 nucleotides are TGTGCCACCAGTGACCGGGGACAGGGGAACACCGGGGAGCTGTTTTTT. Protein: CATSDRGQGNTGELFF. The V gene is TRBV24-1, the J gene TRBJ2-2, with 9 nucleotides matching TRBD1. After removal of 4 bases from V and 1 base from J, the junction contained 3 bases not matched to a gene. This CDR3 has 16 amino acids. Germline lookup yields CDR1 KGHDR and CDR2 SFDVKD.

This clonotype was detected ten times or more. The DNA of the CDR3 is TGTGCCATCAGAGACCCCCGACAGGGACCCAACTATGGCTACACCTTC. Amino acid sequence: CAIRDPRQGPNYGYTF. The chain recombines TRBV10-3 with TRBJ1-2; 7 nucleotides align to TRBD1. This CDR3 spans 16 amino acids. The germline V gene has CDR1 ENHRY and CDR2 SYGVKD. The V segment lost 6 bases and the J segment 2 bases; nucleotides outside the gene matches: 12.

The table lists this clonotype with many counts. V is TRBV28 and J is TRBJ1-2; D is ambiguous. Germline values: CDR1 MDHEN, CDR2 SYDVKM. The CDR3 has 13 residues. Trimming removed 2 bases from V and 4 bases from J, with 8 bases in between. DNA of the CDR3: TGTGCCAGCAGTTTAAACGTAGGCTATGGCTACACCTTC. This translates into CASSLNVGYGYTF.

This clonotype was seen only a few times. This sequence joins TRBV13 and TRBJ2-7; 9 positions match TRBD2. The CDR3 has 14 residues. V lost 8 bases to trimming and J lost 2 bases; unmatched junction nucleotides: 7. Germline assignment: CDR1 PRHDT and CDR2 FYEKMQ (reference sequence). In DNA form, the CDR3 reads TGTGCCAGCGGACTAGCGTCACGGACCTACGAGCAGTACTTC. Protein sequence: CASGLASRTYEQYF.

This clonotype was recorded a few times. J is TRBJ1-6 and V is TRBV4-1; 10 positions agree with TRBD1. V was pared by 3 bases and J by 10 bases, with 3 bases of the junction left unmatched. Germline V gene lookup returns CDR1 MGHRA and CDR2 YSYEKL. The CDR3 length is 14 residues. CDR3 bases: TGCGCCAGCAGCCAGGGGACAGGGGAATCACCCCTCCACTTT. Its translation: CASSQGTGESPLHF.

Turning to this clonotype: Possible read error: a much larger clone is one base away. This sequence joins TRBV5-1 and TRBJ1-1; D might be TRBD1 (6 bases). The CDR3 loop spans 15 amino acids. With 0 bases removed from V and 5 bases from J, the gap between germline ends came to 14 bases. Germline CDR1 is SGHRS and CDR2 is YFSETQ. The CDR3 DNA reads TGCGCCAGCAGCTTGGGTACAGGGTTGTGGACTGAAGCTTTCTTT. It yields the protein CASSLGTGLWTEAFF.

This clonotype was detected only a few times. V and J are TRBV25-1 and TRBJ1-6, with no clear D. CDR3 length: 13 residues. V was cut by 4 bases and J by 5 bases, with 6 bases left in between. Germline-derived CDR1 and CDR2 are MGHDK and SYGVNS. The DNA for the CDR3 is TGTGCCAGCAGTGCGGTCAATAATTCACCCCTCCACTTT. Translation gives CASSAVNNSPLHF.

This clonotype has ten or more counts. The rearrangement links TRBV7-9 to TRBJ2-7; D unclear. Trimming pared 1 base from V and 6 bases from J, leaving 16 bases between. The germline V gene has CDR1 SEHNR and CDR2 FQNEAQ (reference sequence). The CDR3 is made up of 15 amino acids. The CDR3 DNA reads as TGTGCCAGCAGCTTAGGTCCCCAGATGGCCCGCGAGCAGTACTTC. It translates to CASSLGPQMAREQYF.

This clonotype was counted many times. CDR3 DNA: TGTGCCACCAGCTTAGGACAGGGGGCTCAGCCCCAGCATTTT. Protein product: CATSLGQGAQPQHF. V and J are TRBV15 and TRBJ1-5; TRBD1 aligns across 11 bases. V shed 5 bases and J 6 bases; nucleotides not matched to a gene: 3. The germline gives CDR1 LNHNV, CDR2 YYDKDF (reference sequence). This CDR3 is built from 14 residues.

Only a few counts were recorded for this clonotype. The rearrangement joins TRBV29-1 to TRBJ2-5; D possibly corresponds to TRBD1 (6 bases). CDR1 is SQVTM and CDR2 is ANQGSEA in the germline V gene. V lost 8 bases, J lost 9 bases, and 19 bases lay in between. The CDR3 sequence is 12 residues long. The CDR3 region is CSLWTVGHSQYF. Here the CDR3 DNA reads TGCAGCTTATGGACGGTGGGACATTCCCAGTACTTC.

This clonotype was seen many times. This sequence joins TRBV19 and TRBJ1-1; D unresolved. V lost 4 bases and J lost 4, with 7 bases in between. Germline CDR1 LNHDA, CDR2 SQIVND (reference sequence). This CDR3 is 12 amino acids long. Written as DNA, the CDR3 is TGTGCCAGTAGTAAAGGGTTCACTGAAGCTTTCTTT. Translating gives CASSKGFTEAFF. Together with reference TRBV19 and TRBJ1-1, the CDR3 gives the full variable domain: DGGITQSPKYLFRKEGQNVTLSCEQNLNHDAMYWYRQDPGQGLRLIYYSQIVNDFQKGDIAEGYSVSREKKESFPLTVTSAQKNPTAFYLCASSKGFTEAFFGQGTRLTVV.

The gene calls are TRBV28 and TRBJ2-5; 7 bases fit TRBD2. Trimming cost V 6 bases and J 0 bases; bases outside gene matches: 10. This CDR3 spans 16 amino acids. CDR1 and CDR2 from the germline V gene are MDHEN and SYDVKM. The CDR3 DNA is TGTGCCAGCAGCAGGGAGGGGATACTCTACCAAGAGACCCAGTACTTC. Translating it yields CASSREGILYQETQYF.

In its sample, this clonotype was seen many times. The chain combines TRBV27 with TRBJ1-1; D call uncertain. CDR1 is MNHEY and CDR2 is SMNVEV in the germline V gene (reference sequence). CDR3 size: 15 residues. Trimming removed 3 bases at V and 0 bases at J, with 11 bases between. DNA of the CDR3: TGTGCCAGCAGTTTTCGTCAGGATTTGAACACTGAAGCTTTCTTT. It codes for CASSFRQDLNTEAFF.

This clonotype occurred many times. The chain combines TRBV6-1 with TRBJ1-1; TRBD1 matches at 8 bases. V was clipped by 7 bases and J by 1 base; unmatched bases: 2. In germline, CDR1 is MNHNS, CDR2 SASEGT. CDR3 length: 13 residues. CDR3 nucleotide sequence: TGTGCCAGCATAGGGACAGGGAACACTGAAGCTTTCTTT. Translating it yields CASIGTGNTEAFF.

The V and J genes are TRBV12-3 or TRBV12-4 and TRBJ2-2; the D gene is possibly TRBD1 (5 bases). With 6 bases removed from V and 5 bases from J, the gap between germline ends came to 19 bases. The CDR3 extends over 16 amino acids. The CDR3 protein is CASSLRLARATGELFF. The CDR3 bases are TGTGCCAGCAGCTTAAGGTTGGCCAGGGCAACCGGGGAGCTGTTTTTT.

This clonotype showed up many times. The chain recombines TRBV6-5 with TRBJ1-5, with TRBD1 matching 10 bases. Trimming removed 2 bases from V and 7 bases from J; junction bases left unmatched: 5. Germline V gene data show CDR1 as MNHEY and CDR2 as SVGAGI. This CDR3 has 15 residues. The CDR3, as DNA: TGTGCCAGCAGTTACCGACAGGGGGCTGGGCAGCCCCAGCATTTT. Its translation is CASSYRQGAGQPQHF.

Turning to this clonotype: A read error is likely, as this CDR3 ends without the conserved phenylalanine or tryptophan. The V call is TRBV6-5, the J call TRBJ1-2; D gene uncertain. The CDR3 totals 16 residues. From germline, CDR1 is MNHEY and CDR2 SVGAGI. As DNA, the CDR3 is TGTGCCAGCAGCTACTCGCTCTGGGGTGATGTAGATGGCTACACCGTC. Its translation is CASSYSLWGDVDGYTV.

This clonotype showed up many times. The genes are TRBV7-2 and TRBJ1-5; 9 bases match TRBD1. The V and J ends lost 4 bases and 7 bases, in that order; junction bases with no gene match: 2. The CDR3 has 13 residues. CDR1 is SGHTA and CDR2 is FQGNSA in the germline V gene. The CDR3 sequence: CASSSDRGQPQHF. The CDR3 DNA reads as TGTGCCAGCAGCTCAGACAGGGGGCAGCCCCAGCATTTT.

Only one count was recorded for this clonotype. This chain joins TRBV27 and TRBJ2-6; D is uncertain. Trimming took off 4 bases at V and 0 bases at J, with 16 bases between the two ends. This CDR3 spans 18 amino acids. Per the germline V gene, CDR1 is MNHEY and CDR2 is SMNVEV (reference sequence). The CDR3, as DNA: TGTGCCAGCAGTTCCCTAGGCAGTCCCGGCTCTGGGGCCAACGTCCTGACTTTC. As protein: CASSSLGSPGSGANVLTF.

This clonotype came up many times. The gene calls are TRBV20-1 and TRBJ2-4, with TRBD1 matching over 8 bases. V trimming: 5 bases; J trimming: 1 base; junction bases outside the gene matches: 4. The CDR3 has 14 amino acids. The germline CDR1 and CDR2 sequences are DFQATT and SNEGSKA (reference sequence). CDR3 in DNA: TGCAGTGCTGTACAGGGGGACGCCAAAAACATTCAGTACTTC. This translates into CSAVQGDAKNIQYF.

V gene TRBV24-1 combines with J gene TRBJ1-2, with D unclear. CDR3 length equals 17 residues. Germline loops: CDR1 KGHDR, CDR2 SFDVKD. V was shortened by 1 base and J by 3 bases, with 17 bases between the two germline ends. CDR3 sequence (DNA): TGTGCCACCAGTGATTTTAGTGGTGTGGGCCCCTACTATGGCTACACCTTC. Protein product: CATSDFSGVGPYYGYTF.

This clonotype was recorded at least ten times. The V gene is TRBV7-3, the J gene TRBJ2-5; 8 bases align to TRBD2. The V gene end was trimmed by 5 bases and the J gene end by 4 bases; junction bases not matched to a gene: 9. Looked up from germline, CDR1 is SGHTA and CDR2 is FQGTGA. This CDR3 region has 15 residues. The CDR3 DNA reads TGTGCCAGCAGCCGGACCGGACTAGCAGGAGAGACCCAGTACTTC. This translates into CASSRTGLAGETQYF.